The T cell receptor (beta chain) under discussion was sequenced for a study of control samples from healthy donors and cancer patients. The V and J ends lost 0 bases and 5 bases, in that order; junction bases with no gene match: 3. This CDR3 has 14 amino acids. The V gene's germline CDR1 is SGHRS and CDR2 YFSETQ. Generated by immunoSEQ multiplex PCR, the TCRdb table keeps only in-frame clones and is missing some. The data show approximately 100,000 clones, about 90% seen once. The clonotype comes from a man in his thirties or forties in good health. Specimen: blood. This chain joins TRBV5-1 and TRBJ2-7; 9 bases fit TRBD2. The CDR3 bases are TGCGCCAGCAGCTTGGTTAGCGGGAGCGACGAGCAGTACTTC. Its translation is CASSLVSGSDEQYF.